The sequence of this T cell receptor beta chain was determined in a study of CD8 T cells in Susac syndrome. Whole-study findings and limits: Expansion of clones was not seen in the CD4+ T cell repertoires of Susac syndrome.

The CDR3 covers 16 residues. Per the germline V gene, CDR1 is SGHTA and CDR2 is FQGTGA. Trimming at V came to 2 bases and at J to 3 bases, leaving 8 bases not matched to a gene. Reverse transcription of about 0.5 to 1 ug RNA was performed with random hexamers. The authors amplified TCR beta CDR3 across 54 Vbeta and 13 Jbeta using immunoSEQ multiplex PCR. TCRdb re-called the immunoSEQ multiplex PCR reads through MiXCR, storing one row per CDR3 protein. This table has about 150,000 distinct CDR3 sequences, 95% appearing once. This clonotype was detected only once. Its antigen is not identified. Sequencing targeted TCR beta in blood CD8+ and CD4+ T cells. TEMRA cells were enriched by FACS, and CD4+ and CD8+ T cells were negatively isolated.

The gene calls are TRBV7-3 and TRBJ2-7; 9 bases agree with TRBD1. Sequencing used CD4+ T cells from PBMCs. This receptor was obtained from a human donor with Susac syndrome. CDR3 in amino acids: CASSLGPQDRGYEQYF. The CDR3 DNA reads as TGTGCCAGCAGCTTAGGTCCGCAGGACAGGGGCTACGAGCAGTACTTC.